This T cell receptor beta chain was recovered during a study of T-cell reconstitution after alpha-beta-depleted transplantation in children. CDR1 and CDR2 from the germline V gene are SGHRS and YFSETQ. The CDR3 has 16 residues. V dropped 3 bases and J dropped 4; count of bases not matched to a gene: 4. Study-level points and caveats: Recipient T cells and thymic progenitors that survived were the source of the high TCRbeta diversity seen at day 60 in some patients. T cells produced anew were the main source of T-cell counts and diversity one year after transplant. As was reported, about two months after transplant, alpha-beta T cells came from several hundred expanded graft clones.

Using unique molecular identifiers, the investigators prepared the TCRbeta library. MiXCR was run by TCRdb on the PCR reads, yielding one entry per CDR3 protein. The sample holds roughly 670,000 distinct CDR3 sequences, 13% seen once. Comments on this clonotype: The antigen remains undetermined.

The sequence derives from a girl aged 2 to 10 with congenital amegakaryocytic thrombocytopenia, due to receive a stem cell transplant. V and J are TRBV5-1 and TRBJ2-3, with 14 bases aligning to TRBD2. Sequences were derived from PBMCs, sampled before TCRalphabeta/CD19-depleted stem cell transplant. The CDR3 loop is CASSYTGLAGADTQYF. In nucleotides, the CDR3 is TGCGCCAGCAGCTACACGGGACTAGCGGGAGCAGATACGCAGTATTTT.